The 24 T cell receptor beta chains below come from one sample, sequenced in a study of blood T cell repertoires in COVID-19. Clones were read by immunoSEQ multiplex PCR, and TCRdb kept only the in-frame ones, dropping some. The table includes under 150,000 clones, about 82% detected once. The specimen was peripheral blood. The receptors were gathered from a woman of 80 years or more with active or convalescent COVID-19.

The V gene is TRBV30, the J gene TRBJ1-6, with D maybe TRBD1 (5 bases). Trimming pared 3 bases from V and 7 bases from J, leaving 13 bases between. Germline CDR1 reads GTSNPN; CDR2 reads SVGIG (reference sequence). This CDR3 has 14 amino acids. The CDR3 protein is CAWRWGRSNSPLHF. CDR3 DNA: TGTGCCTGGAGGTGGGGCAGGTCAAATTCACCCCTCCACTTT.

V usage is TRBV18 and J usage is TRBJ1-1, with 7 bases fitting TRBD1. The CDR3 covers 17 residues. V shed 3 bases, J shed 0 bases, and the junction held 10 bases outside the gene matches. Germline CDR1 reads KGHSH; CDR2 reads LQKENI. The CDR3 loop is CASSPMDRIPVNTEAFF. CDR3 DNA sequence: TGTGCCAGCTCACCGATGGACAGGATACCGGTGAACACTGAAGCTTTCTTT.

V is TRBV5-1 and J is TRBJ1-2; TRBD1 matches 7 bases. Germline V CDR1 and CDR2: SGHRS, YFSETQ. There are 15 residues in the CDR3. Unmatched junction bases numbered 11, after V lost 2 bases and J lost 7 bases. CDR3 coding DNA: TGCGCCAGCAGCTTTGCCCGTACAGGGGAGCGTGGCTACACCTTC. Its translation: CASSFARTGERGYTF.

This sequence joins TRBV18 and TRBJ1-3; D ambiguous. Deletions cut 3 bases from V and 2 bases from J, with 14 bases between. In germline, CDR1 is KGHSH, CDR2 LQKENI. The CDR3 is made up of 16 amino acids. The CDR3 DNA follows: TGTGCCAGCTCACCTCCTGGCGGTGGAACTGGAAACACCATATATTTT. Translated, it gives CASSPPGGGTGNTIYF.

The rearrangement joins TRBV9 to TRBJ2-1; TRBD2 agrees at 7 bases. Germline V gene sequence: CDR1 SGDLS, CDR2 YYNGEE. This CDR3 has 14 amino acids. CDR3 sequence (DNA): TGTGCTAGTTCCGAAGCGGGGACCATCAATGAGCAGTTCTTC. Protein sequence: CASSEAGTINEQFF.

In this sample, this clone turned up once. The chain couples TRBV28 to TRBJ2-7; TRBD1 aligns across 7 bases. V was pared by 5 bases and J by 7 bases, with 8 bases of the junction left unmatched. The CDR3 sequence is 13 residues long. CDR1 and CDR2 from the germline V gene are MDHEN and SYDVKM. The CDR3 DNA is TGTGCCAGCAGTATCCGGACAGGTCGAGAGCAGTACTTC. Its translation is CASSIRTGREQYF.

This clone appeared once. The V gene is TRBV5-1, the J gene TRBJ2-5; TRBD2 matches at 7 bases. V was pared by 0 bases and J by 9 bases, with 8 bases of the junction left unmatched. The germline gives CDR1 SGHRS, CDR2 YFSETQ. This CDR3 comprises 14 residues. In DNA form, the CDR3 reads TGCGCCAGCAGCTTGGCCGGGACTACCTCGGCCCAGTACTTC. As protein: CASSLAGTTSAQYF.

The chain employs TRBV28 and TRBJ1-2; the D gene is possibly TRBD1 (5 bases). Germline CDR1 and CDR2: MDHEN and SYDVKM. This CDR3 is built from 16 residues. V was cut by 5 bases and J by 3 bases, with 19 bases left in between. CDR3 protein: CASSSQQGRGDYGYTF. CDR3 DNA sequence: TGTGCCAGCAGTAGCCAGCAGGGTCGTGGAGACTATGGCTACACCTTC.

The V and J genes are TRBV5-1 and TRBJ2-2, with D possibly TRBD2 on 6 matching bases. This CDR3 spans 17 amino acids. Trimming removed 4 bases at V and 4 bases at J, with 20 bases between. From germline, CDR1 is SGHRS and CDR2 YFSETQ. CDR3 DNA: TGCGCCAGCAGCCCAACTCCGGGACTCCAAGGCACCGGGGAGCTGTTTTTT. This codes for CASSPTPGLQGTGELFF.

The gene calls are TRBV23-1 and TRBJ1-4; D is possibly TRBD1 (5 bases). TRBV23-1 is an ORF, and what it does is uncertain. The CDR3 contains 21 residues. The germline V and J ends were trimmed by 0 bases and 3 bases, with 26 bases remaining between them. The CDR3 region is CASSQSAVGGTTRYANEKLFF. The CDR3 DNA reads TGCGCCAGCAGTCAATCGGCAGTCGGGGGGACTACACGGTACGCTAATGAAAAACTGTTTTTT.

The chain joins TRBV19 to TRBJ1-5; D perhaps matches TRBD1 (5 bases). Per germline, CDR1 LNHDA and CDR2 SQIVND (reference sequence). The CDR3 is made up of 13 amino acids. Trimming left V 7 bases short and J 6 bases short, with 13 bases between. Here the CDR3 reads CASNSGTTQPQHF. The CDR3 nucleotides are TGTGCCAGTAATTCCGGGACTACTCAGCCCCAGCATTTT.

This chain links TRBV6-4 with TRBJ1-2; 7 nucleotides line up with TRBD1. The CDR3 extends over 14 amino acids. The V gene's germline CDR1 is MRHNA and CDR2 SNTAGT. Trimming took 7 bases from V and 3 from J; bases not matched to a gene: 8. The CDR3 reads CASTPRQGHYGYTF. CDR3 DNA: TGTGCCAGCACCCCCCGACAGGGACACTATGGCTACACCTTC.

This chain links TRBV5-1 with TRBJ1-1; D remains unclear. The V end was cut by 3 bases, the J end by 1 base, with 7 bases between. The CDR3 is 13 residues long. Germline CDR1 reads SGHRS; CDR2 reads YFSETQ. The CDR3 DNA reads TGCGCCAGCAGCTCCGCGGGGAACACTGAAGCTTTCTTT. It encodes CASSSAGNTEAFF.

The V gene is TRBV6-5, the J gene TRBJ2-6; 8 positions match TRBD1. The V gene's germline CDR1 is MNHEY and CDR2 SVGAGI. V lost 11 bases and J lost 2; bases outside the gene matches: 8. The CDR3 loop spans 15 amino acids. Here the CDR3 DNA reads TGTGCCCTCGGACAGGGCCATCCTGGGGCCAACGTCCTGACTTTC. Translation gives CALGQGHPGANVLTF.

Only a few counts were recorded for this clone. V gene TRBV2 combines with J gene TRBJ2-7; 7 bases line up with TRBD1. This CDR3 is 13 amino acids long. Unmatched junction bases numbered 6, after V lost 6 bases and J lost 4 bases. CDR1 SNHLY and CDR2 FYNNEI come from the germline V gene. The CDR3 sequence: CASSRDSLYEQYF. Here the CDR3 DNA reads TGTGCCAGCAGCAGGGACAGCCTGTACGAGCAGTACTTC. Using reference TRBV2 and TRBJ2-7 for the parts outside the CDR3, the full variable domain is EPEVTQTPSHQVTQMGQEVILRCVPISNHLYFYWYRQILGQKVEFLVSFYNNEISEKSEIFDDQFSVERPDGSNFTLKIRSTKLEDSAMYFCASSRDSLYEQYFGPGTRLTVT.

The chain has TRBV7-3 and TRBJ2-7, with 12 bases fitting TRBD1. The CDR3 length is 15 residues. The germline V gene has CDR1 SGHTA and CDR2 FQGTGA. With 6 bases clipped from V and 5 bases from J, the junction kept 8 bases outside the gene matches. CDR3 loop: CASSNTGTGGDEQYF. CDR3 bases: TGTGCCAGCAGTAATACCGGGACAGGGGGCGACGAGCAGTACTTC.

This clone has only a few counts. The chain links TRBV10-1 to TRBJ1-5; D gene ambiguous. Germline V gene sequence: CDR1 WNHNN, CDR2 SYGVQD (reference sequence). This CDR3 is 17 amino acids long. CDR3 residues: CTVRRKPENYSNQPQHF. Here the CDR3 DNA reads TGCACAGTGCGACGGAAGCCCGAAAATTATAGCAATCAGCCCCAGCATTTT.

This CDR3 reads CASSKDASFITDTDTQYF. CDR3 DNA: TGTGCCAGCTCAAAGGACGCTAGCTTCATCACAGACACAGATACGCAGTATTTT. The rearrangement links TRBV18 to TRBJ2-3; D may be TRBD2 (5 bases). The CDR3 extends over 18 amino acids. The germline gives CDR1 KGHSH, CDR2 LQKENI. Trimming stripped 5 bases from V and 2 bases from J, with 23 bases between. Complete variable domain (other parts from reference TRBV18 and TRBJ2-3): NAGVMQNPRHLVRRRGQEARLRCSPMKGHSHVYWYRQLPEEGLKFMVYLQKENIIDESGMPKERFSAEFPKEGPSILRIQQVVRGDSAAYFCASSKDASFITDTDTQYFGPGTRLTVL.

V is TRBV5-4 and J is TRBJ2-7; D gene ambiguous. V was shortened by 3 bases and J by 7 bases, with 11 bases between the two germline ends. This CDR3 region has 12 residues. Germline V CDR1 and CDR2: SGHNT, YYREEE (reference sequence). CDR3 in DNA: TGTGCCAGCAGCTCCCCCCACCGGGAGCAGTACTTC. Residues: CASSSPHREQYF.

This chain uses TRBV18 with TRBJ1-2, with TRBD1 as a possible D gene (6 bases). The germline V and J ends were trimmed by 3 bases and 8 bases, with 16 bases remaining between them. This CDR3 is 14 amino acids long. Germline V gene lookup returns CDR1 KGHSH and CDR2 LQKENI. In nucleotides, the CDR3 is TGTGCCAGCTCACCGAAACAGGGTTCCCCGGGCTACACCTTC. This encodes CASSPKQGSPGYTF.

The chain employs TRBV7-9 and TRBJ2-5, with 11 bases lining up with TRBD1. Per germline, CDR1 SEHNR and CDR2 FQNEAQ (reference sequence). CDR3 length: 16 residues. Germline trimming cut 5 bases from V and 4 bases from J; bases unmatched to any gene: 9. The CDR3 here is CASSNLLGTGGETQYF. CDR3 bases: TGTGCCAGCAGCAACTTACTAGGGACAGGGGGAGAGACCCAGTACTTC.

This chain uses TRBV6-1 with TRBJ1-2, with D unclear. Per the germline V gene, CDR1 is MNHNS and CDR2 is SASEGT. The CDR3 extends over 16 amino acids. The V end was cut by 4 bases, the J end by 8 bases, with 23 bases between. DNA of the CDR3: TGTGCCAGCAGTGGGGTAAGGAGCGGGCGACCTGGAGGCTACACCTTC. Its translation: CASSGVRSGRPGGYTF.

The V and J genes are TRBV24-1 and TRBJ2-1; 11 bases map to TRBD1. With 0 bases clipped from V and 9 bases from J, the junction kept 3 bases outside the gene matches. Germline CDR1 is KGHDR and CDR2 is SFDVKD. The CDR3 covers 15 residues. CDR3 DNA: TGTGCCACCAGTGATTTGAGGGACAGGGGGTTTGAGCAGTTCTTC. This codes for CATSDLRDRGFEQFF.

The chain carries TRBV5-4 and TRBJ1-1; a weak D match, TRBD1 (5 bases). V lost 4 bases and J lost 5, with 18 bases in between. The CDR3 has 15 amino acids. Germline CDR1 is SGHNT and CDR2 is YYREEE (reference sequence). The CDR3 sequence: CASSIGRRGRTEAFF. The CDR3 coding sequence is TGTGCCAGCAGCATTGGACGGCGGGGCAGGACTGAAGCTTTCTTT. The full variable domain, with the rest looked up from reference TRBV5-4 and TRBJ1-1, is ETGVTQSPTHLIKTRGQQVTLRCSSQSGHNTVSWYQQALGQGPQFIFQYYREEENGRGNFPPRFSGLQFPNYSSELNVNALELDDSALYLCASSIGRRGRTEAFFGQGTRLTVV.